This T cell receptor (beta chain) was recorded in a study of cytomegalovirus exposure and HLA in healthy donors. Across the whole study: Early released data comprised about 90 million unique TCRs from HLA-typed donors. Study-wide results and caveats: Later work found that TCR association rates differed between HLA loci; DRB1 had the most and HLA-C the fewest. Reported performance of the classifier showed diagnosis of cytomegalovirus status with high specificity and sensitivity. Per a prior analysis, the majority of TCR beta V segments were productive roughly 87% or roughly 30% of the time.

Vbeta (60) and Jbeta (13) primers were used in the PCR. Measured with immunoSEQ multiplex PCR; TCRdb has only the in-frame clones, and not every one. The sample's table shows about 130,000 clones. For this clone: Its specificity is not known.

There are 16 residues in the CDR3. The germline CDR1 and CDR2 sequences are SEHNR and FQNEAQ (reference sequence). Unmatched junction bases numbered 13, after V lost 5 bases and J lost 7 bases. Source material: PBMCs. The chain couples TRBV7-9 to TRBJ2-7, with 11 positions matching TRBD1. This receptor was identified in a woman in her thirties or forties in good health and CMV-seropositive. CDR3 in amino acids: CASSPPGGQGVGEQYF. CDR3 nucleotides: TGTGCCAGCAGCCCCCCGGGGGGACAGGGGGTAGGAGAGCAGTACTTC. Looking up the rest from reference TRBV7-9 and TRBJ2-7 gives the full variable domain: DTGVSQNPRHKITKRGQNVTFRCDPISEHNRLYWYRQTLGQGPEFLTYFQNEAQLEKSRLLSDRFSAERPKGSFSTLEIQRTEQGDSAMYLCASSPPGGQGVGEQYFGPGTRLTVT.